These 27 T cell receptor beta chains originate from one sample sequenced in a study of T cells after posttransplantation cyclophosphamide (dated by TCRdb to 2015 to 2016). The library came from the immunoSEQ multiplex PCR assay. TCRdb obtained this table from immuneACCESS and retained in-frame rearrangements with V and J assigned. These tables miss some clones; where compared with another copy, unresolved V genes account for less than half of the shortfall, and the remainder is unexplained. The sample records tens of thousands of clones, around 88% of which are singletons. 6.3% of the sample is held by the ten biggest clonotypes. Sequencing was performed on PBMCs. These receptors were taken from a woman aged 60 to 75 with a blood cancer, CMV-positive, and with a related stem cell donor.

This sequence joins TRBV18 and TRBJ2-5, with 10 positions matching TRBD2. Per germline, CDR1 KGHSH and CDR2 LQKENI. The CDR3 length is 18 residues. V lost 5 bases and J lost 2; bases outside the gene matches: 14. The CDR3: CASSSRGGLAGAQETQYF. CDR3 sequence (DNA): TGTGCCAGCTCATCACGGGGAGGTCTAGCGGGAGCACAAGAGACCCAGTACTTC.

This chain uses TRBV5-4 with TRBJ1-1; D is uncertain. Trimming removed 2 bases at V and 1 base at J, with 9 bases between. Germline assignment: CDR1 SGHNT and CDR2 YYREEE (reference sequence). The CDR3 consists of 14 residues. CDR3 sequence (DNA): TGTGCCAGCAGCTTCCGGGAGGGGAACACTGAAGCTTTCTTT. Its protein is CASSFREGNTEAFF.

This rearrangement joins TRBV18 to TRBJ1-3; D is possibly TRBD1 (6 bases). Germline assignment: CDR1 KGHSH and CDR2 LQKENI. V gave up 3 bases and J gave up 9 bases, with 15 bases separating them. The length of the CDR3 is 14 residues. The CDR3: CASSPSQGMATIYF. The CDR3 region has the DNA TGTGCCAGCTCACCTTCCCAGGGGATGGCCACCATATATTTT.

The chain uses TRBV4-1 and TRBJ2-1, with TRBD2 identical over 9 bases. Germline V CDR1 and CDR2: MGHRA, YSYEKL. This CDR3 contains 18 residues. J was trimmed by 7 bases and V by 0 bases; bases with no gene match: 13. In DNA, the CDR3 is TGCGCCAGCAGCCAAGACTTGGGGTGGGCTAGCGGGGCAAATGAGCAGTTCTTC. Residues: CASSQDLGWASGANEQFF.

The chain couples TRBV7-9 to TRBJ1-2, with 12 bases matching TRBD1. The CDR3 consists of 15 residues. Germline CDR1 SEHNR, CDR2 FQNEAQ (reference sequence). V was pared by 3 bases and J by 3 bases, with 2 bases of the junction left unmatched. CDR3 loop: CASSLGQGADYGYTF. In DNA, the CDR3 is TGTGCCAGCAGCTTGGGACAGGGGGCGGACTATGGCTACACCTTC.

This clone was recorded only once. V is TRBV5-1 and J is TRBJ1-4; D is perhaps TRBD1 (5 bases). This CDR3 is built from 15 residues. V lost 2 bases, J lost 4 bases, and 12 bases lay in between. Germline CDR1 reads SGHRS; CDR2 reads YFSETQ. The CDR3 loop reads CASSLGPGDNEKLFF. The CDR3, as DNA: TGCGCCAGCAGCTTAGGACCGGGGGATAATGAAAAACTGTTTTTT.

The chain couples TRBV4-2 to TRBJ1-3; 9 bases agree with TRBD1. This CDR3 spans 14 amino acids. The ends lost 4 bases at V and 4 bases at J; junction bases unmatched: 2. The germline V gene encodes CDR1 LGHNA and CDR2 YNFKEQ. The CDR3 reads CASSPQGAGNTIYF. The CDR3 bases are TGTGCCAGCAGCCCACAGGGGGCAGGAAACACCATATATTTT.

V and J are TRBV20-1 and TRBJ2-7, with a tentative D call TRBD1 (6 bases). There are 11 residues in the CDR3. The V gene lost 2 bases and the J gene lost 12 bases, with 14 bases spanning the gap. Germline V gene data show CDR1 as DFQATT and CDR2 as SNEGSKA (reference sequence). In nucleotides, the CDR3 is TGCAGTGCTAGAACCCAGGGGTGGGGGTACTTC. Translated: CSARTQGWGYF.

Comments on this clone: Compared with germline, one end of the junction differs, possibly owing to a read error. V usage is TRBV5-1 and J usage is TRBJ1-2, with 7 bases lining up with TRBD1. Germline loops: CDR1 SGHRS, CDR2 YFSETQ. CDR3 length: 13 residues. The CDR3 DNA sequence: TGCACCAGCAGCCTCGGGACAGTGCGCGGCTACACCTTC. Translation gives CTSSLGTVRGYTF.

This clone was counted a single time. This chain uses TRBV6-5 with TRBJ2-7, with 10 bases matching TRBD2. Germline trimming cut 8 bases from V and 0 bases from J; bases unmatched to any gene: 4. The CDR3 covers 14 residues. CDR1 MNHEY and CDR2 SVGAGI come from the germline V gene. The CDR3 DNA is TGTGCCAGCCGAGCTAGCGGGAGCTCCTACGAGCAGTACTTC. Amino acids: CASRASGSSYEQYF.

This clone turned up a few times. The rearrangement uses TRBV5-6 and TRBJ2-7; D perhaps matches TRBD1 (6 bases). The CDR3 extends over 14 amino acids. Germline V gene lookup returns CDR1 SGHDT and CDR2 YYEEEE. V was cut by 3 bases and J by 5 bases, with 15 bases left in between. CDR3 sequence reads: CASSSGTRGHEQYF. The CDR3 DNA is TGTGCCAGCAGCTCCGGGACCAGGGGCCACGAGCAGTACTTC.

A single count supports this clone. DNA for the CDR3: TGTGCCAGCAGCTTAAGGGGTAGCGGGAGTTCCCACGAGCAGTACTTC. It is translated as CASSLRGSGSSHEQYF. The chain couples TRBV11-2 to TRBJ2-7; 9 positions match TRBD2. Germline lookup yields CDR1 SGHAT and CDR2 FQNNGV. CDR3 length equals 16 residues. J lost 5 bases, V lost 2 bases, and 10 bases had no gene match. Full variable domain (missing parts from reference TRBV11-2 and TRBJ2-7): EAGVAQSPRYKIIEKRQSVAFWCNPISGHATLYWYQQILGQGPKLLIQFQNNGVVDDSQLPKDRFSAERLKGVDSTLKIQPAKLEDSAVYLCASSLRGSGSSHEQYFGPGTRLTVT.

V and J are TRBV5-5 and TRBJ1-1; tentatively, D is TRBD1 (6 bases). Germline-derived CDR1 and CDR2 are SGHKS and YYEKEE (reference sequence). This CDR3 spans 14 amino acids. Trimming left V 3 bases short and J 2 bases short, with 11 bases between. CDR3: CASSWGGRNTEAFF. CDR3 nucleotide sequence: TGTGCCAGCAGCTGGGGGGGGCGAAACACTGAAGCTTTCTTT. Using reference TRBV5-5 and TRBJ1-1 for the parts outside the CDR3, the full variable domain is DAGVTQSPTHLIKTRGQQVTLRCSPISGHKSVSWYQQVLGQGPQFIFQYYEKEERGRGNFPDRFSARQFPNYSSELNVNALLLGDSALYLCASSWGGRNTEAFFGQGTRLTVV.

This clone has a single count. Here the CDR3 reads CASSLLGGVGINQPQHF. DNA of the CDR3: TGTGCCAGCAGCTTGTTAGGGGGAGTTGGAATTAATCAGCCCCAGCATTTT. The V and J genes are TRBV5-8 and TRBJ1-5; TRBD1 is a possible D gene (6 bases). Germline-derived CDR1 and CDR2 are SGHTS and YDEGEE. There are 17 residues in the CDR3. With 1 base removed from V and 4 bases from J, the gap between germline ends came to 18 bases.

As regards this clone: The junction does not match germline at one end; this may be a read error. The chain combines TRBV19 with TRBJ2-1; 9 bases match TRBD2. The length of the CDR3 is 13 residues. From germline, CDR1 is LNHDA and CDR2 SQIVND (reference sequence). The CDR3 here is CASTDLAGSWVIF. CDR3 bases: TGTGCCAGTACCGATCTAGCGGGAAGTTGGGTGATCTTC. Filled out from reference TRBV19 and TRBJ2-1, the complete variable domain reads DGGITQSPKYLFRKEGQNVTLSCEQNLNHDAMYWYRQDPGQGLRLIYYSQIVNDFQKGDIAEGYSVSREKKESFPLTVTSAQKNPTAFYLCASTDLAGSWVIFGPGTRLTVL.

This CDR3 is CAISVDGRGNEQYF. CDR3 DNA sequence: TGTGCCATCAGTGTCGACGGGAGAGGCAACGAGCAGTACTTC. This chain joins TRBV10-3 and TRBJ2-7, with D possibly TRBD2 on 6 matching bases. Germline values: CDR1 ENHRY, CDR2 SYGVKD. This CDR3 is built from 14 residues. The V and J ends lost 4 bases and 5 bases respectively, with 15 bases between them.

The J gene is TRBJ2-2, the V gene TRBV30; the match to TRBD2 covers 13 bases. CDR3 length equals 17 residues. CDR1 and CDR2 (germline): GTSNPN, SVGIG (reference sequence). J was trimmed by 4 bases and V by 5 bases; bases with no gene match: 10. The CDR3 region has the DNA TGTGCCTGGGGAAGAACGGGACTAGCGGGAATCACCGGGGAGCTGTTTTTT. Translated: CAWGRTGLAGITGELFF.

The CDR3 DNA reads TGCGCCAGCAGCCCCCTGGCGGGAATGGATACGCAGTATTTT. It encodes CASSPLAGMDTQYF. This chain connects TRBV5-1 to TRBJ2-3, with D possibly being TRBD2 (6 bases). V lost 4 bases to trimming and J lost 6 bases, with 15 bases between them. The CDR3 length is 14 residues. Germline-derived CDR1 and CDR2 are SGHRS and YFSETQ.

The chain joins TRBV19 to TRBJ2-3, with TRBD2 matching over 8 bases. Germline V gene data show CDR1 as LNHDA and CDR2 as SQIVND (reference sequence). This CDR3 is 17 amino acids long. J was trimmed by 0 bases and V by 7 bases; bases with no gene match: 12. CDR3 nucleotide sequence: TGTGCCAGTAAAGGGGGGGCACTAGCGGAGAGCACAGATACGCAGTATTTT. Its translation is CASKGGALAESTDTQYF.

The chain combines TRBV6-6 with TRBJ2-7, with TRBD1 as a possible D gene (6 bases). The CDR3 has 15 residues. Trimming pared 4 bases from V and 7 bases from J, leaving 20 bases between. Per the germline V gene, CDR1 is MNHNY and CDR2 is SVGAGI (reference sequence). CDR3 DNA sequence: TGTGCCAGCAGTTTACGCGGATCAGGGGCCGGGGAGCAGTACTTC. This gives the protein CASSLRGSGAGEQYF.

CDR3 residues: CASSPWTGGNTIYF. In nucleotides, the CDR3 is TGTGCCAGCAGCCCCTGGACAGGTGGAAACACCATATATTTT. The gene calls are TRBV7-2 and TRBJ1-3; 7 nucleotides agree with TRBD1. The germline V gene encodes CDR1 SGHTA and CDR2 FQGNSA. This CDR3 is 14 amino acids long. J lost 3 bases, V lost 5 bases, and 4 bases had no gene match.

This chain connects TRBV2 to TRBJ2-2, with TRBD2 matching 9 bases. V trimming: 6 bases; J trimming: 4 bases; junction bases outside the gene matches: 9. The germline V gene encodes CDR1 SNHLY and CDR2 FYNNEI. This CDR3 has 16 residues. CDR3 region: CASRTLTSGRTGELFF. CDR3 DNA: TGTGCCAGCAGGACCCTGACTAGCGGTCGCACCGGGGAGCTGTTTTTT.

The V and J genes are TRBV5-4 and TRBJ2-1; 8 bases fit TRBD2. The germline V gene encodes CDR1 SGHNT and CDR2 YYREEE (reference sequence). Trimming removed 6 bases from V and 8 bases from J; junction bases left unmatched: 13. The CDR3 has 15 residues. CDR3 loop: CASTQSGLAFDEQFF. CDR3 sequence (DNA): TGTGCCAGCACTCAATCAGGACTAGCCTTTGATGAGCAGTTCTTC. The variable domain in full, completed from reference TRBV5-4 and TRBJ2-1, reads ETGVTQSPTHLIKTRGQQVTLRCSSQSGHNTVSWYQQALGQGPQFIFQYYREEENGRGNFPPRFSGLQFPNYSSELNVNALELDDSALYLCASTQSGLAFDEQFFGPGTRLTVL.

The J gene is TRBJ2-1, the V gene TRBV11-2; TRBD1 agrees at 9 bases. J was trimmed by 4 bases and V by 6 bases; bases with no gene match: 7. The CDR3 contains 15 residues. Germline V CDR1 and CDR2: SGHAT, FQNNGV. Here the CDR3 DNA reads TGTGCCAGCAGGGTCCGGGACAGGGTTTACAATGAGCAGTTCTTC. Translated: CASRVRDRVYNEQFF.

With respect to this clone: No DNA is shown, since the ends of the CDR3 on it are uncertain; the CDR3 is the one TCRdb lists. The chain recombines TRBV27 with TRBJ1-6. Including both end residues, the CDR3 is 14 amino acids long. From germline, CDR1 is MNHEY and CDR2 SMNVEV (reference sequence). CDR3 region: CASSFGEGGTPLHF.

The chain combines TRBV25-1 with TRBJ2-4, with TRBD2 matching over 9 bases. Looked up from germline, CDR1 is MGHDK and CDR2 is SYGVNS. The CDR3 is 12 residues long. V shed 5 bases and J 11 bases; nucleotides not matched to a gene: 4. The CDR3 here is CASSTTSGLQYF. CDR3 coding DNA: TGTGCCAGCAGTACTACTAGCGGGCTTCAGTACTTC.

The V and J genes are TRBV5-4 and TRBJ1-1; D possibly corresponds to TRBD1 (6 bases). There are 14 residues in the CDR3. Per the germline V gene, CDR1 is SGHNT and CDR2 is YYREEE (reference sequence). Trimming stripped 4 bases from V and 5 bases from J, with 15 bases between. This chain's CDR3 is CASSPGQGATEAFF. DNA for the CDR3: TGTGCCAGCAGCCCGGGACAAGGGGCGACTGAAGCTTTCTTT.